This T cell receptor beta chain was captured in a study of beta chain features in type 1 diabetes. The study, taken as a whole, reports: More deletions and fewer insertions at VDJ junctions were seen in type 1 diabetes patients.

Every bit of the isolated RNA underwent reverse transcription, so sequencing read expressed TCRB transcripts. For naive, central memory and regulatory T cell samples, reads averaged around 3.6 million. Here immunoSEQ multiplex PCR was the method, and the copy in TCRdb shows in-frame clones only, minus some. In the table there are 250,000 to 350,000 clones, about 14% of which are singletons. Trimming removed 3 bases from V and 7 bases from J, with 16 bases in between. There are 16 residues in the CDR3. CDR1 is SEHNR and CDR2 is FQNEAQ in the germline V gene (reference sequence). Notes on this clone: The antigen is not known.

Sequences were obtained from central memory CD4+ T cells from blood. The chain links TRBV7-9 to TRBJ1-6; tentative D call: TRBD1 (6 bases). The receptor was isolated from a man in his thirties or forties in good health. Written as DNA, the CDR3 is TGTGCCAGCAGCTTTGGCGGGGGCGACGGGAATTCACCCCTCCACTTT. This translates into CASSFGGGDGNSPLHF.